This passage covers 12 T cell receptor beta chains from one sample sequenced in a study of cytomegalovirus exposure and HLA in healthy donors (dated by TCRdb to 2016 to 2017). Receptor amplification or capture employed the immunoSEQ multiplex PCR assay. The multiplex PCR relied on a mix of 60 forward primers for TCR Vbeta segments and 13 reverse primers for TCR Jbeta segments. The table comes from immuneACCESS by way of TCRdb, which keeps in-frame sequences with V and J called. Part of the clones is missing from these tables; in studies checked, under half for an unresolved V gene and the rest for unknown reasons. The sample has some 140,000 clones on record, 65% to 85% of them singletons. The ten largest clones take up around 6% of the sample. Input material: PBMCs. Every receptor here comes from a woman in her 40s in good health and CMV-seropositive.

The CDR3 DNA is TGTGCCAGCAGCTTCCTCGGGGGGAACACCGGGGAGCTGTTTTTT. Translation gives CASSFLGGNTGELFF. The chain is built from TRBV7-8 and TRBJ2-2; maybe TRBD2 (6 bases). The length of the CDR3 is 15 residues. V lost 3 bases and J lost 1, with 9 bases in between. The germline V gene has CDR1 SGHVS and CDR2 FQNEAQ.

The chain links TRBV2 to TRBJ2-5, with TRBD2 matching 11 bases. The CDR3 runs to 14 residues. V shed 7 bases, J shed 4 bases, and the junction held 5 bases outside the gene matches. Germline CDR1 reads SNHLY; CDR2 reads FYNNEI. CDR3 amino acids: CASKTTSGAETQYF. For the CDR3, the DNA is TGTGCCAGCAAGACGACTAGCGGGGCAGAGACCCAGTACTTC.

The chain links TRBV5-6 to TRBJ2-7; maybe TRBD1 (7 bases). Germline loops: CDR1 SGHDT, CDR2 YYEEEE. V dropped 3 bases and J dropped 2 bases, with 12 bases sitting between them. This CDR3 contains 14 residues. CDR3 DNA: TGTGCCAGCAGCTGGGGGGACAGTACCTACGAGCAGTACTTC. Translation: CASSWGDSTYEQYF.

The chain has TRBV19 and TRBJ2-5, with TRBD2 matching 11 bases. Germline CDR1 and CDR2: LNHDA and SQIVND (reference sequence). CDR3 length: 17 amino acids. V shed 3 bases, J shed 4 bases, and the junction held 10 bases outside the gene matches. The CDR3 is CASSIRASGRSVETQYF. The CDR3 nucleotides read TGTGCCAGTAGTATCCGAGCTAGCGGGAGGTCCGTAGAGACCCAGTACTTC.

The rearrangement links TRBV29-1 to TRBJ2-7, with 7 bases aligning to TRBD2. V lost 1 base to trimming and J lost 2 bases; unmatched junction nucleotides: 11. Per germline, CDR1 SQVTM and CDR2 ANQGSEA. CDR3 length: 16 residues. CDR3 loop: CSVEGGAAGLTYEQYF. The CDR3 coding sequence is TGCAGCGTTGAAGGCGGCGCAGCGGGGCTAACCTACGAGCAGTACTTC.

This clone has a handful of counts. The rearrangement uses TRBV5-1 and TRBJ2-2, with 8 bases that match TRBD2. Germline trimming cut 4 bases from V and 1 base from J; bases unmatched to any gene: 3. There are 15 residues in the CDR3. Germline V CDR1 and CDR2: SGHRS, YFSETQ. Here the CDR3 reads CASSRGGVNTGELFF. The CDR3 region has the DNA TGCGCCAGCAGCCGGGGGGGCGTGAACACCGGGGAGCTGTTTTTT. Full variable domain (rest looked up from reference TRBV5-1 and TRBJ2-2): KAGVTQTPRYLIKTRGQQVTLSCSPISGHRSVSWYQQTPGQGLQFLFEYFSETQRNKGNFPGRFSGRQFSNSRSEMNVSTLELGDSALYLCASSRGGVNTGELFFGEGSRLTVL.

The rearrangement joins TRBV7-9 to TRBJ1-4; no definite D call. Germline values: CDR1 SEHNR, CDR2 FQNEAQ (reference sequence). V lost 4 bases and J lost 4, with 7 bases in between. The CDR3 sequence is 13 residues long. CDR3 amino acids: CASSSGSNEKLFF. The DNA of the CDR3 is TGTGCCAGCAGCTCCGGGAGTAATGAAAAACTGTTTTTT.

This chain uses TRBV7-9 with TRBJ1-1; tentative D call: TRBD1 (5 bases). Germline V gene data show CDR1 as SEHNR and CDR2 as FQNEAQ (reference sequence). Trimming pared 4 bases from V and 7 bases from J, leaving 10 bases between. The CDR3 sequence is 12 residues long. In DNA, the CDR3 is TGTGCCAGCAGCTCTGGACACCTTGAAGCTTTCTTT. Amino acids: CASSSGHLEAFF.

This sequence joins TRBV25-1 and TRBJ2-2; no clear D gene. Trimming took 6 bases from V and 7 from J, leaving 9 bases between them. The CDR3 is 12 residues long. CDR1 MGHDK and CDR2 SYGVNS come from the germline V gene. CDR3 coding DNA: TGTGCCAGCAGCTTAGATGGCGGGGAGCTGTTTTTT. This gives the protein CASSLDGGELFF.

V usage is TRBV11-2 and J usage is TRBJ2-2, with TRBD1 as a possible D gene (5 bases). CDR1 is SGHAT, CDR2 FQNNGV, per germline. With 6 bases removed from V and 0 bases from J, the gap between germline ends came to 17 bases. The CDR3 runs to 17 residues. The CDR3 is CASRAYRSRTNTGELFF. CDR3 DNA sequence: TGTGCCAGCAGGGCCTACAGGTCCAGGACGAACACCGGGGAGCTGTTTTTT.

As concerns this clone: The junction differs from germline at one of its ends, possibly a read error. The chain has TRBV6-5 and TRBJ1-2, with unresolved D. The V gene's germline CDR1 is MNHEY and CDR2 SVGAGI. This CDR3 contains 13 residues. The CDR3 here is CASRSLGRYVYTF. The CDR3 DNA follows: TGTGCCAGCAGAAGCCTAGGCCGATATGTCTACACCTTC.

This rearrangement joins TRBV5-4 to TRBJ2-2; 8 nucleotides align to TRBD2. CDR1 is SGHNT and CDR2 is YYREEE in the germline V gene (reference sequence). V was pared by 1 base and J by 4 bases, with 3 bases of the junction left unmatched. The length of the CDR3 is 15 residues. CDR3 nucleotide sequence: TGTGCCAGCAGCTTGTTCGGGAGGGGCACCGGGGAGCTGTTTTTT. Protein sequence: CASSLFGRGTGELFF. Supplemented by reference TRBV5-4 and TRBJ2-2, the full variable domain reads ETGVTQSPTHLIKTRGQQVTLRCSSQSGHNTVSWYQQALGQGPQFIFQYYREEENGRGNFPPRFSGLQFPNYSSELNVNALELDDSALYLCASSLFGRGTGELFFGEGSRLTVL.